These T cell receptor beta chains were read from a single sample in a study of blood T cell repertoires in COVID-19. TCRdb keeps only in-frame clones here, not all; method: immunoSEQ multiplex PCR. The data hold about 95,000 clones, with roughly 76% observed a single time. What was sequenced was peripheral blood. The receptors come from a man at least 80 years old with COVID-19, enrolled during active disease. CDR3s include the opening cysteine and the closing phenylalanine or tryptophan. Fields, in order: V gene, D gene, CDR3 protein. The D gene is left open where the match is weak.

TRBV7-6,TRBD2,CASSLAGQGGTDTQYF
TRBV5-4,.,CASKIMNTEAFF
TRBV10-3,TRBD2,CATGGVASEQYF
TRBV2,TRBD1,CASSLNPGQAGNEQFF
TRBV5-1,TRBD1,CASTVRGNQETQYF
TRBV18,.,CASSPVLEGDEQYF
TRBV7-6,TRBD1,CASSLRDRPQPYEQYF
TRBV6-5,TRBD1,CASSMTGGIYEQYF
TRBV6-5,.,CASRTGGQETQYF
TRBV19,.,CASSIRGGEQYF